This TCR beta chain stems from a study of blood T cell repertoires in COVID-19 (TCRdb year 2020). About the investigation overall: Collaborator samples came from the United States, Italy and Spain and covered acute and convalescent phases of COVID-19. The samples were drawn from two sources: the first 160 participants of the ongoing ImmuneRACE study, and 1,000 to 1,500 subjects contributed by 6 global collaborators. A de-identified subject ID, COVID-19 status, age in years and sex were almost always included in the sample metadata. The repertoires were released in a freely available public database intended as a resource for research on the immune response to SARS-CoV-2. The material from the prospective study consisted of cDNA or gDNA derived from T cells, B-cell-depleted T cells, or PBMCs. Deeply sampled blood TCRbeta repertoires from subjects exposed to, actively infected with, or recovered from COVID-19 were included in the dataset. Where available, HLA class I and class II types were obtained from metadata supplied by the sample provider rather than from assay-based typing. Overall results and qualifications from the work: How much clinical and demographic metadata was included differed by source and by participant, and the metadata was provided uncurated.

Each collaborating institution followed its own protocols to collect whole blood in K2EDTA tubes. For TCRbeta analysis, collaborator samples were shipped as frozen whole blood, as isolated PBMCs, or as DNA extracted from either sample type. For this clone: Its specific antigen is unknown. No much larger clonotype is one base removed from it; base qualities were not supplied.

TCRbeta CDR3 regions were amplified from genomic DNA by means of the immunoSEQ Assay, a bias-controlled multiplex PCR. In the paper's pipeline: The number of nucleated cells in each sample was estimated by amplification of reference gene primers within the assay. Sequence reads were collapsed and filtered to measure the absolute abundance of every unique TCRbeta CDR3 rearrangement. Productive Simpson clonality was computed per sample as the square root of Simpson's diversity index over productive rearrangements. TCRdb took over this immuneACCESS table, retaining in-frame rearrangements with V and J assigned. Such tables are incomplete; in checked studies, under half of the missing clones stem from an unresolved V gene, and the remainder is unexplained. The D gene and trimming were derived from the DNA, and the V and J assignments and clone size from that table. The sample includes 70,000 or so clones, with 60% to 85% observed a single time. Jointly, the top ten make up more than 20% of the sample.

V is shortened by 5 bases, J by 7 bases, and the region joining them spans 19 bases. The CDR3 covers 15 residues, taking in both the cysteine and the phenylalanine. The DNA shown is the 45-base CDR3, in frame from base 1. The germline V gene encodes CDR1 SGHRS and CDR2 YFSETQ. The rearranged segments are TRBV5-1 and TRBJ1-5, with the D gene not clear enough to name. The receptor was isolated from a man aged 65 to 85 with acute or convalescent COVID-19. Material for sequencing was peripheral blood. The bases are TGCGCCAGCAGTTACACCCCCGGGGTTGGGCAGCCCCAGCATTTT. Translated, it reads CASSYTPGVGQPQHF.